This T cell receptor beta chain originates from a study of blood T cells in healthy people across ages. Notes on the study in general: CMV status of donors was unknown, possibly confounding expanded clonotype changes. Estimates drawn from one million T cells were deemed to understate diversity. More naive CD4+ cells and higher diversity were found in long-lived than in aged donors.

The authors ran a second PCR of roughly 7 to 11 cycles using a sample-barcoded 5' primer and a J-beta primer mix. A single record per CDR3 protein comes from TCRdb applying MiXCR to the 5' RACE reads. The profile shows about 780,000 distinct CDR3 sequences, 35% to 60% of them singletons. Looked up from germline, CDR1 is KGHSH and CDR2 is LQKENI. There are 13 residues in the CDR3. Turning to this clonotype: Its antigen is unknown. Sequence at one end of the junction differs from germline and may be a read error.

Sequenced material: blood. This receptor was identified in a man at least 80 years old in good health. This chain connects TRBV18 to TRBJ2-7, with D tentatively TRBD1 (6 bases). Here the CDR3 DNA reads TGTGCCGGCTCGGGGTTACAGGGATACGAGCAGTACTTC. It yields the protein CAGSGLQGYEQYF.